The 16 T cell receptor beta chains listed next were all sequenced from one sample in a study of post-analysis software for immune sequencing data. General study findings and limits: Patients showed TRBV5-6, TRBV5-1 and TRBV20-1 among a few TRBV segments more frequent than in controls.

Built from TCR beta cDNA, the libraries had unique molecular identifiers in them. MiXCR, applied by TCRdb to the PCR reads, yields one record per CDR3 protein. The sample has around 500,000 distinct CDR3 sequences, approximately 34% seen once. The antigens of these receptors remain unknown. Sample: blood. Receptors originate from a girl aged 2-17 years with multiple sclerosis.

The rearrangement uses TRBV10-2 and TRBJ1-5; a possible D gene is TRBD1 (5 bases). Germline loops: CDR1 WSHSY, CDR2 SAAADI. V gave up 8 bases and J gave up 2 bases, with 19 bases separating them. This CDR3 has 16 residues. The CDR3 region is CASGEDTLVGNQPQHF. The CDR3 DNA is TGCGCCAGCGGGGAGGACACCCTAGTGGGCAATCAGCCCCAGCATTTT.

The chain uses TRBV5-1 and TRBJ2-5; TRBD2 agrees at 7 bases. The CDR3 is 17 amino acids. CDR1 SGHRS and CDR2 YFSETQ come from the germline V gene. V was clipped by 5 bases and J by 0 bases; unmatched bases: 13. For the CDR3, the DNA is TGCGCCAGCAGGGCGACTCGACTAGCAGACCACCAAGAGACCCAGTACTTC. Amino acids: CASRATRLADHQETQYF. The entire variable domain, with the rest obtained from reference TRBV5-1 and TRBJ2-5, is as follows: KAGVTQTPRYLIKTRGQQVTLSCSPISGHRSVSWYQQTPGQGLQFLFEYFSETQRNKGNFPGRFSGRQFSNSRSEMNVSTLELGDSALYLCASRATRLADHQETQYFGPGTRLLVL.

The CDR3 DNA sequence: TGCGCCAGCAGCTTGGCGGACGGTTTCTCTGGGGCCAACGTCCTGACTTTC. It specifies CASSLADGFSGANVLTF. The V gene is TRBV5-1, the J gene TRBJ2-6, with D uncertain. The germline CDR1 and CDR2 sequences are SGHRS and YFSETQ. V was shortened by 0 bases and J by 0 bases, with 10 bases between the two germline ends. The CDR3 sequence is 17 residues long.

The chain carries TRBV6-1 and TRBJ1-5; D is ambiguous. There are 15 residues in the CDR3. The germline V gene has CDR1 MNHNS and CDR2 SASEGT. Trimming removed 5 bases at V and 4 bases at J, with 15 bases between. The CDR3 bases are TGTGCCAGCAGTCGCGGAGGAGGCGGAAATCAGCCCCAGCATTTT. Translating gives CASSRGGGGNQPQHF.

The chain combines TRBV20-1 with TRBJ2-7; D uncertain. The CDR3 sequence is 12 residues long. Trimming removed 3 bases at V and 4 bases at J, with 10 bases between. Looked up from germline, CDR1 is DFQATT and CDR2 is SNEGSKA (reference sequence). Written as DNA, the CDR3 is TGCAGTGCTAGCGACGACTCGTACGAGCAGTACTTC. Protein sequence: CSASDDSYEQYF.

This chain joins TRBV5-1 and TRBJ1-1; no reliable D call. V was shortened by 0 bases and J by 1 base, with 10 bases between the two germline ends. The CDR3 spans 15 residues. Per the germline V gene, CDR1 is SGHRS and CDR2 is YFSETQ. The CDR3 nucleotides read TGCGCCAGCAGCTTGGAAGCAGTGCCGAACACTGAAGCTTTCTTT. It translates to CASSLEAVPNTEAFF.

The chain couples TRBV7-3 to TRBJ2-1, with D possibly being TRBD2 (7 bases). Germline CDR1 is SGHTA and CDR2 is FQGTGA. V was clipped by 0 bases and J by 4 bases, with 13 bases between them. This CDR3 has 16 residues. CDR3 sequence (DNA): TGTGCCAGCAGCTTAACGCCGGCGGGGGCTTACAATGAGCAGTTCTTC. The encoded protein is CASSLTPAGAYNEQFF.

This clonotype turned up a few times. The genes are TRBV6-1 and TRBJ1-1; perhaps TRBD1 as D (5 bases). The CDR3 spans 13 residues. CDR1 and CDR2 (germline): MNHNS, SASEGT. Trimming cost V 6 bases and J 5 bases, with 13 bases left between them. In DNA, the CDR3 is TGTGCCAGCAGGAATAGGGGCTGGACTGAAGCTTTCTTT. Translating it yields CASRNRGWTEAFF.

This clonotype was observed a single time. The chain employs TRBV21-1 and TRBJ2-5; the table's D gene call, TRBD2, was not cross checked with the DNA. TRBV21-1 is a pseudogene segment. The CDR3 has 12 residues. CDR3 residues: CASSPRTSLRYF. The CDR3 DNA reads as TGTGCCAGCAGCCCTCGGACTAGTCTCCGGTACTTC.

The chain recombines TRBV15 with TRBJ2-2; possible D gene TRBD2, 7 bases. Germline CDR1 reads LNHNV; CDR2 reads YYDKDF (reference sequence). The ends were cut back, 4 bases at V and 2 bases at J, with 14 bases in the middle. The CDR3 is 16 amino acids. CDR3 bases: TGTGCCACCAGCACCAGGGGAGGGATCAACACCGGGGAGCTGTTTTTT. Translating gives CATSTRGGINTGELFF.

This clonotype was observed a few times. The rearrangement joins TRBV18 to TRBJ2-7, with TRBD2 matching 8 bases. The V segment lost 4 bases and the J segment 0 bases; nucleotides outside the gene matches: 14. The CDR3 has 18 residues. Per germline, CDR1 KGHSH and CDR2 LQKENI. CDR3 nucleotide sequence: TGTGCCAGCTCACACTTCCCGGGGGGGCTGCTGGACTCCTACGAGCAGTACTTC. It encodes CASSHFPGGLLDSYEQYF.

The rearrangement links TRBV6-5 to TRBJ1-1; D uncertain. This CDR3 comprises 16 residues. Trimming took off 7 bases at V and 2 bases at J, with 20 bases between the two ends. Germline V gene sequence: CDR1 MNHEY, CDR2 SVGAGI. The CDR3 region has the DNA TGTGCCAGCAATCTCTTTCCTAGTTCGAGTAACACTGAAGCTTTCTTT. It yields the protein CASNLFPSSSNTEAFF.

About this clonotype: A much larger clone differs from this one at a single base, so this may be a read error. The CDR3 DNA reads as TGTGCCAGCAGTGCCGACAACGGCGAGCAGTACTTC. This codes for CASSADNGEQYF. This chain connects TRBV10-3 to TRBJ2-7; D gene unclear. The CDR3 spans 12 residues. Germline CDR1 ENHRY, CDR2 SYGVKD.

This clonotype showed up just a few times. The chain employs TRBV29-1 and TRBJ1-2; TRBD1 matches 9 bases. This CDR3 has 14 residues. The junction had 10 bases not matched to a gene; V was cut back by 5 bases and J by 6 bases. Germline assignment: CDR1 SQVTM and CDR2 ANQGSEA. CDR3 sequence (DNA): TGCAGCGTTTACGGGACAGGGTCTTCGGATGGCTACACCTTC. Residues: CSVYGTGSSDGYTF.

The CDR3 DNA reads TGTGCCAGCAGCCCACCTTCTAATGAAAAACTGTTTTTT. Its protein product is CASSPPSNEKLFF. The chain recombines TRBV7-9 with TRBJ1-4; D remains unclear. Germline CDR1 is SEHNR and CDR2 is FQNEAQ (reference sequence). Trimming shortened V by 5 bases and J by 3 bases, and 7 bases separated the two germline ends. The CDR3 runs 13 residues.

This clonotype has only one observation. A read error may account for a junction end that differs from germline. The gene calls are TRBV9 and TRBJ1-1, with 7 nucleotides matching TRBD1. The CDR3 spans 16 residues. CDR1 and CDR2 (germline): SGDLS, YYNGEE. CDR3 loop: CASSVEQGWVDTKAFF. In nucleotides, the CDR3 is TGTGCCAGCAGCGTAGAACAGGGGTGGGTGGACACTAAAGCTTTCTTT.